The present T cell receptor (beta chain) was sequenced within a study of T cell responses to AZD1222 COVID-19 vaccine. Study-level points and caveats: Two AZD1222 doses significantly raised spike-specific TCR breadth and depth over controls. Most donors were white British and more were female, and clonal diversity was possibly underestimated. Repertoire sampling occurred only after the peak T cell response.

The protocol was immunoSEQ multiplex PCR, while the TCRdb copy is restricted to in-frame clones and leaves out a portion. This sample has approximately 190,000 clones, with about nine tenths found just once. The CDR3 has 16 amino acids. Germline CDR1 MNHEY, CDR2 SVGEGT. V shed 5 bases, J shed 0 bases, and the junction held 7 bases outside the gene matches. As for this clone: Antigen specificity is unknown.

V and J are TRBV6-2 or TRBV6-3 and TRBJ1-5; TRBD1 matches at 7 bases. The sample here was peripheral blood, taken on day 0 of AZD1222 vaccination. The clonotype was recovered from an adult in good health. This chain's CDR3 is CASSKETGRSNQPQHF. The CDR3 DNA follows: TGTGCCAGCAGTAAAGAGACAGGGCGTAGCAATCAGCCCCAGCATTTT.